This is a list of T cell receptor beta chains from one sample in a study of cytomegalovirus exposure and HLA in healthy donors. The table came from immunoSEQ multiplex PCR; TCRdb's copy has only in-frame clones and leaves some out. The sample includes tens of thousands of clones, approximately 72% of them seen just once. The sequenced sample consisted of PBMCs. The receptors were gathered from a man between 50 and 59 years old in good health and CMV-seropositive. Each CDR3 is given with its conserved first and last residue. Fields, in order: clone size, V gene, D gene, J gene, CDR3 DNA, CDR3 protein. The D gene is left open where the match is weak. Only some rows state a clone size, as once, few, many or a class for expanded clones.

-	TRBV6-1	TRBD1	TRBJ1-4	TGTGCCAGCCGACAGGGCCCCAAGGGTGAAAAACTGTTTTTT	CASRQGPKGEKLFF
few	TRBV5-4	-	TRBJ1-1	TGTGCCAGCAGCGCAACAGGGTCCGGTGAAGCTTTCTTT	CASSATGSGEAFF
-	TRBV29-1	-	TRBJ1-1	TGCAGCGTTGTTCTAACGTTGAACACTGAAGCTTTCTTT	CSVVLTLNTEAFF
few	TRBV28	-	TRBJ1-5	TGTGCCAGCAGTTTAACGAGAGGGGAGGTCAATCAGCCCCAGCATTTT	CASSLTRGEVNQPQHF
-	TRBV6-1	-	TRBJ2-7	TGTGCCAGCAGTGAAGTCGCGGGGTTAACCTACGAGCAGTACTTC	CASSEVAGLTYEQYF
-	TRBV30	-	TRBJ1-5	TGTGCCTGGAGTTTAGGAACAGCCCTTTATAGCAATCAGCCCCAGCATTTT	CAWSLGTALYSNQPQHF
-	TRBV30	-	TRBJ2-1	TGTGCCTGGAGTGTACGAGGTCTCCCCTCCTACAATGAGCAGTTCTTC	CAWSVRGLPSYNEQFF
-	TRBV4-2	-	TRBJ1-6	TGTGCCAGCAGCCAAGCACAGGGTCGGAGCTCCTATAATTCACCCCTCCACTTT	CASSQAQGRSSYNSPLHF
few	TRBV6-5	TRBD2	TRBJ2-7	TGTGCCAGCAGTTACAGTACTAGCGGAGCCTACGAGCAGTACTTC	CASSYSTSGAYEQYF
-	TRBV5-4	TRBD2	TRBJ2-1	TGTGCCAGCAGCACGGGACTAGCGGGAGGGATGGGCAATGAGCAGTTCTTC	CASSTGLAGGMGNEQFF
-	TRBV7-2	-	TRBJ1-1	TGTGCCAGCAGCTTTCGGGAGAGGAACACTGAAGCTTTCTTT	CASSFRERNTEAFF
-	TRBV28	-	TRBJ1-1	TGTGCCAGCAGGTCCCCGGTCTCAGCTTTCTTT	CASRSPVSAFF
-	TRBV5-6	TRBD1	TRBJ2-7	TGTGCCAGCAGCTTTGGGGCAGGGGGCAGGGGAAACGAGCAGTACTTC	CASSFGAGGRGNEQYF
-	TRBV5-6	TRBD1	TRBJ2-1	TGTGCCAGCAGCCCCCGACAGGGAAGGGTTGGCAATGAGCAGTTCTTC	CASSPRQGRVGNEQFF
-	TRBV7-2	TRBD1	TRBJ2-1	TGTGCCAGCAGCCGGGACAGGGTAAATGAGCAGTTCTTC	CASSRDRVNEQFF
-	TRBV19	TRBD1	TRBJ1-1	TGTGCCAGTAGTATGAAGAATTGGGACAGGGGGCCCACTGAAGCTTTCTTT	CASSMKNWDRGPTEAFF
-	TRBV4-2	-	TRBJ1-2	TGTGCCAGCAGCCAAGAGAGGCAGGGCTATGGCTACACCTTC	CASSQERQGYGYTF
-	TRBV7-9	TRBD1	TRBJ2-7	TGTGCCAGCAGCACACCCCCGCCGGGACAGGGGCACGAGCAGTACTTC	CASSTPPPGQGHEQYF
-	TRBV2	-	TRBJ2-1	TGTGCCAGCAGGGAGGGACAGCGGAATAATGAGCAGTTCTTC	CASREGQRNNEQFF
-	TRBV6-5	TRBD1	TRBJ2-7	TGTGCCAGCAGTCCGGGACAGAAAGCCCACTACGAGCAGTACTTC	CASSPGQKAHYEQYF
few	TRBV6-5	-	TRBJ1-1	TGTGCCAGCAGTTACTCTGAGAGAAACACTGAAGCTTTCTTT	CASSYSERNTEAFF
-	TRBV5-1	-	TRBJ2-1	TGCGCCAGCAGCTGGGGACAAACCTACAATGAGCAGTTCTTC	CASSWGQTYNEQFF
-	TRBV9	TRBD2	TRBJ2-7	TGTGCCAGCAGCGTAGGCGGGAGGGTCCCCTACGAGCAGTACTTC	CASSVGGRVPYEQYF
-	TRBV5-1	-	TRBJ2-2	TGCGCCAGCAGCCGGTCGGGGGACAACACCGGGGAGCTGTTTTTT	CASSRSGDNTGELFF
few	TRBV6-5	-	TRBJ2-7	TGTGCCAGCAGTGACGACAGGCAATACGAGCAGTACTTC	CASSDDRQYEQYF
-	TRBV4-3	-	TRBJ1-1	TGCGCCAGCAGCCAAGATTTTGGCGGCACCCAGGGGACTGAAGCTTTCTTT	CASSQDFGGTQGTEAFF
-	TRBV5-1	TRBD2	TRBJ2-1	TGCGCCAGCAGCAACGTAGCGGGAGGGCTAGACTCCTACAATGAGCAGTTCTTC	CASSNVAGGLDSYNEQFF
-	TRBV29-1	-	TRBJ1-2	TGCAGCGTTAGGGACAACTTCAACTATGGCTACACCTTC	CSVRDNFNYGYTF